This entry lists 20 T cell receptor beta chains sequenced from one sample in a study of T-cell reconstitution after alpha-beta-depleted transplantation in children. This sample's TCRbeta library carried unique molecular identifier barcodes. TCRdb re-called the PCR reads through MiXCR, storing one row per CDR3 protein. The sample lists some 350,000 distinct CDR3 sequences; approximately 10% were seen once. The specimen comprised PBMCs from the stem cell graft donor, sampled from the stem cell graft. The receptors were sampled from a human donor who donated a stem cell graft to a child with acute lymphoblastic leukemia.

The table lists this clonotype with a few counts. The rearrangement joins TRBV20-1 to TRBJ2-5; 13 nucleotides agree with TRBD2. The germline CDR1 and CDR2 sequences are DFQATT and SNEGSKA (reference sequence). V shed 6 bases, J shed 3 bases, and the junction held 4 bases outside the gene matches. The CDR3 runs to 14 residues. The CDR3 nucleotides read TGCAGTGCAACGGGACTAGCGGGAAAAGAGACCCAGTACTTC. Residues: CSATGLAGKETQYF.

V gene TRBV10-3 combines with J gene TRBJ2-4; D may be TRBD1 (6 bases). The length of the CDR3 is 19 residues. The germline V gene has CDR1 ENHRY and CDR2 SYGVKD. V lost 3 bases, J lost 9 bases, and 30 bases lay in between. CDR3 loop: CAISDPLRKWGRGMAIQYF. As DNA, the CDR3 is TGTGCCATCAGTGACCCCCTACGAAAATGGGGTAGGGGGATGGCCATTCAGTACTTC.

This clonotype was found many times. The V call is TRBV20-1, the J call TRBJ2-7; the D is unclear. CDR1 DFQATT and CDR2 SNEGSKA come from the germline V gene (reference sequence). The CDR3 spans 13 residues. Trimming left V 4 bases short and J 2 bases short, with 12 bases between. CDR3 DNA sequence: TGCAGTGCTAACGGCCTACGCACCTACGAGCAGTACTTC. This codes for CSANGLRTYEQYF.

This clonotype was detected only a few times. The rearrangement joins TRBV28 to TRBJ1-3, with 7 bases lining up with TRBD1. CDR3 size: 13 residues. Per germline, CDR1 MDHEN and CDR2 SYDVKM. The J segment lost 3 bases and the V segment lost 8 bases, leaving 4 bases of the junction unmatched. The CDR3 nucleotides are TGTGCCAGCGAACAGGGGAATGGAAACACCATATATTTT. Residues: CASEQGNGNTIYF.

In its sample, this clonotype was seen many times. This rearrangement joins TRBV20-1 to TRBJ2-3, with D uncertain. Between the trimmed V and J ends, which lost 3 bases and 1 base, there was a span of 14 bases. CDR3 length: 15 amino acids. Germline CDR1 and CDR2: DFQATT and SNEGSKA (reference sequence). CDR3 coding DNA: TGCAGTGCTAGGGGGTTAGGATATGGCACAGATACGCAGTATTTT. As protein: CSARGLGYGTDTQYF.

The chain links TRBV20-1 to TRBJ2-3; the D gene is possibly TRBD1 (5 bases). Between the trimmed V and J ends, which lost 6 bases and 1 base, there was a span of 14 bases. The CDR3 runs 14 residues. Germline CDR1 reads DFQATT; CDR2 reads SNEGSKA (reference sequence). The CDR3 spells CSAAQAPRTDTQYF. The CDR3 bases are TGCAGTGCCGCACAGGCCCCACGCACAGATACGCAGTATTTT.

The table lists this clonotype with a few counts. The rearrangement links TRBV12-3 or TRBV12-4 to TRBJ2-7; D remains unclear. CDR3 length equals 15 residues. Trimming took off 5 bases at V and 0 bases at J, with 14 bases between the two ends. CDR3 in DNA: TGTGCCAGCAGTAATTTTCTTACTGCCTCCTACGAGCAGTACTTC. It yields the protein CASSNFLTASYEQYF.

The rearrangement uses TRBV7-9 and TRBJ2-7; the match to TRBD1 covers 11 bases. CDR1 and CDR2 (germline): SEHNR, FQNEAQ (reference sequence). CDR3 length equals 16 residues. After removal of 3 bases from V and 2 bases from J, the junction contained 6 bases not matched to a gene. The chain's CDR3 is CASSLLAGQGAYEQYF. In DNA form, the CDR3 reads TGTGCCAGCAGCTTGTTGGCGGGACAGGGGGCCTACGAGCAGTACTTC.

The chain combines TRBV7-9 with TRBJ2-4; tentatively, D is TRBD2 (6 bases). Germline CDR1 reads SEHNR; CDR2 reads FQNEAQ (reference sequence). The CDR3 has 15 residues. With 4 bases removed from V and 1 base from J, the gap between germline ends came to 11 bases. The CDR3 nucleotides are TGTGCCAGCAGCTCGACTAGGGTGGCCAAAAACATTCAGTACTTC. Translation gives CASSSTRVAKNIQYF.

This clonotype came up many times. The chain uses TRBV4-3 and TRBJ2-7; 8 positions agree with TRBD1. The germline CDR1 and CDR2 sequences are LGHNA and YSLEER. The CDR3 is 14 amino acids. After removal of 3 bases from V and 0 bases from J, the junction contained 1 base not matched to a gene. As DNA, the CDR3 is TGCGCCAGCAGCCAGGGACAGGTCTCCTACGAGCAGTACTTC. Translating gives CASSQGQVSYEQYF.

This clonotype was picked up a small number of times. This chain connects TRBV11-2 to TRBJ2-7; 15 nucleotides agree with TRBD2. This CDR3 spans 18 amino acids. V lost 3 bases, J lost 7 bases, and 13 bases stayed unmatched. Germline V gene data show CDR1 as SGHAT and CDR2 as FQNNGV. The CDR3 DNA reads TGTGCCAGCAGCTTCTCCTGGACTAGCGGGAGGGCGGAGATAGAGCAGTACTTC. Translation gives CASSFSWTSGRAEIEQYF. Combining the CDR3 with reference TRBV11-2 and TRBJ2-7 gives the whole variable domain EAGVAQSPRYKIIEKRQSVAFWCNPISGHATLYWYQQILGQGPKLLIQFQNNGVVDDSQLPKDRFSAERLKGVDSTLKIQPAKLEDSAVYLCASSFSWTSGRAEIEQYFGPGTRLTVT.

In its sample, this clonotype was seen a few times. V usage is TRBV7-9 and J usage is TRBJ2-7; D possibly uses TRBD1 or TRBD2 (5 bases each). This CDR3 is 16 amino acids long. V lost 5 bases and J lost 0, with 17 bases in between. Germline V gene lookup returns CDR1 SEHNR and CDR2 FQNEAQ (reference sequence). DNA of the CDR3: TGTGCCAGCAGCCCCATGGGGCGGGTCCCCTCCTACGAGCAGTACTTC. Translated, it gives CASSPMGRVPSYEQYF.

J is TRBJ2-2 and V is TRBV7-8, with 8 bases aligning to TRBD1. The CDR3 spans 14 residues. The V segment lost 5 bases and the J segment 3 bases; nucleotides outside the gene matches: 2. CDR1 SGHVS and CDR2 FQNEAQ come from the germline V gene. This CDR3 is CASSQGQDTGELFF. For the CDR3, the DNA is TGTGCCAGCAGCCAGGGACAGGACACCGGGGAGCTGTTTTTT.

This chain connects TRBV4-1 to TRBJ2-7, with 9 positions matching TRBD2. Germline CDR1 MGHRA, CDR2 YSYEKL. V lost 0 bases to trimming and J lost 4 bases; unmatched junction nucleotides: 10. The CDR3 totals 17 residues. CDR3 amino acids: CASSQEWMREGPYEQYF. The CDR3 DNA is TGCGCCAGCAGCCAAGAATGGATGCGGGAGGGCCCTTACGAGCAGTACTTC.

The chain links TRBV10-3 to TRBJ2-3, with 11 bases identical to TRBD2. Germline CDR1 and CDR2: ENHRY and SYGVKD. The CDR3 spans 15 residues. V lost 4 bases to trimming and J lost 2 bases; unmatched junction nucleotides: 2. The CDR3: CAISGGLAATDTQYF. DNA for the CDR3: TGTGCCATCAGTGGGGGACTAGCGGCCACAGATACGCAGTATTTT.

This clonotype has only a few counts. V is TRBV15 and J is TRBJ2-3; perhaps TRBD2 as D (5 bases). The V and J ends lost 1 base and 2 bases respectively, with 13 bases between them. The CDR3 is made up of 16 amino acids. In germline, CDR1 is LNHNV, CDR2 YYDKDF (reference sequence). This CDR3 reads CATSRGILGDTDTQYF. The DNA for the CDR3 is TGTGCCACCAGCAGAGGTATTTTGGGAGACACAGATACGCAGTATTTT.

Ten or more counts support this clonotype. The chain combines TRBV5-1 with TRBJ2-1; 14 positions agree with TRBD2. Germline CDR1 SGHRS, CDR2 YFSETQ. The CDR3 loop spans 15 amino acids. With 4 bases clipped from V and 9 bases from J, the junction kept 6 bases outside the gene matches. The CDR3 DNA reads as TGCGCCAGCAGCATGGGACTAGCGGGAGTAGGTGAGCAGTTCTTC. Protein product: CASSMGLAGVGEQFF.

This clonotype was found a few times. V and J are TRBV11-3 and TRBJ2-1; 8 positions agree with TRBD2. The length of the CDR3 is 15 residues. The ends lost 4 bases at V and 9 bases at J; junction bases unmatched: 11. The germline CDR1 and CDR2 sequences are SGHNT and YENEEA. This CDR3 reads CASSSRTSRVGEQFF. DNA of the CDR3: TGTGCCAGCAGCTCGAGGACTAGCCGGGTGGGTGAGCAGTTCTTC.

This clonotype was observed at least ten times. The chain links TRBV7-3 to TRBJ2-7; 14 bases agree with TRBD2. Germline CDR1 is SGHTA and CDR2 is FQGTGA. This CDR3 has 16 amino acids. With 5 bases clipped from V and 3 bases from J, the junction kept 6 bases outside the gene matches. The CDR3 is CASSHHGTSGSYEQYF. The CDR3 DNA reads TGTGCCAGCAGCCATCACGGGACTAGCGGGAGCTACGAGCAGTACTTC.

This clonotype was detected only a few times. The chain recombines TRBV4-2 with TRBJ2-2, with D possibly TRBD2 on 6 matching bases. The germline V gene encodes CDR1 LGHNA and CDR2 YNFKEQ. The germline V and J ends were trimmed by 4 bases and 3 bases, with 12 bases remaining between them. This CDR3 spans 15 amino acids. CDR3 loop: CASSPGLHDTGELFF. DNA of the CDR3: TGTGCCAGCAGCCCGGGACTCCATGACACCGGGGAGCTGTTTTTT.